Below are 27 T cell receptor beta chains sequenced from a single sample in a study of metastatic and nonmetastatic thyroid tumors. MiXCR reprocessed the PCR reads for TCRdb. The sample carries 15,000 or so clones, roughly 12% recorded once. No treatment of any kind had been given to any patient before thyroid surgery. Sample: blood. The receptor source for this set is a female donor with papillary thyroid cancer or a benign thyroid nodule (not recorded which). Some clones in this sample may be carry-over from other donors' samples.

This clone was observed many times. Written as DNA, the CDR3 is TGCGCCAGCAGCCAAGCAGACGGAGCCTACGAGCAGTACTTC. Protein sequence: CASSQADGAYEQYF. The V and J genes are TRBV4-3 and TRBJ2-7; D unclear. This CDR3 has 14 residues. Deletions cut 1 base from V and 2 bases from J, with 9 bases between. CDR1 and CDR2 from the germline V gene are LGHNA and YSLEER.

By proportion, this clone is medium-sized. V is TRBV12-3 or TRBV12-4 and J is TRBJ2-1; D may correspond to TRBD1 or TRBD2 (5 bases each). V was trimmed by 6 bases and J by 0 bases, leaving 12 bases between them. The CDR3 loop spans 15 amino acids. DNA for the CDR3: TGTGCCAGCAGCGTGGGGGAGAGCTCCTACAATGAGCAGTTCTTC. Protein: CASSVGESSYNEQFF.

This clone is judged large (0.1 to 1%). The chain carries TRBV6-2 or TRBV6-3 and TRBJ2-1; D remains ambiguous. V was cut by 2 bases and J by 6 bases, with 20 bases left in between. Germline CDR1 and CDR2: MNHEY and SVGEGT. The CDR3 runs 17 residues. This CDR3 reads CASSYASSYSMINEQFF. The CDR3 DNA reads as TGTGCCAGCAGTTACGCTTCGTCCTACTCAATGATCAATGAGCAGTTCTTC.

By sample share, this clone is medium-sized. This chain connects TRBV28 to TRBJ2-6; TRBD1 or TRBD2 may be the D gene (6 bases each). V was shortened by 3 bases and J by 2 bases, with 11 bases between the two germline ends. Germline CDR1 and CDR2: MDHEN and SYDVKM. The length of the CDR3 is 16 residues. The CDR3 reads CASSFGGTTGANVLTF. CDR3 coding DNA: TGTGCCAGCAGTTTCGGGGGCACGACTGGGGCCAACGTCCTGACTTTC. Looking up the rest from reference TRBV28 and TRBJ2-6 gives the full variable domain: DVKVTQSSRYLVKRTGEKVFLECVQDMDHENMFWYRQDPGLGLRLIYFSYDVKMKEKGDIPEGYSVSREKKERFSLILESASTNQTSMYLCASSFGGTTGANVLTFGAGSRLTVL.

This clone has at least ten counts. This chain's CDR3 is CSARATTGNTEAFF. DNA of the CDR3: TGCAGTGCTAGAGCGACGACAGGGAACACTGAAGCTTTCTTT. This chain connects TRBV20-1 to TRBJ1-1, with D perhaps matching TRBD1 (6 bases). Germline CDR1 and CDR2: DFQATT and SNEGSKA (reference sequence). V dropped 1 base and J dropped 1 base, with 10 bases sitting between them. The CDR3 sequence is 14 residues long.

This clone appeared many times. The chain combines TRBV30 with TRBJ2-5; 8 bases are a match to TRBD2. Looked up from germline, CDR1 is GTSNPN and CDR2 is SVGIG (reference sequence). V trimming: 4 bases; J trimming: 5 bases; junction bases outside the gene matches: 9. The CDR3 totals 14 residues. The CDR3 DNA follows: TGTGCCTGGATGGTCCGGGGGGGCTCGGAGACCCAGTACTTC. Its translation: CAWMVRGGSETQYF.

This clone was seen repeatedly, ten times or more. This chain joins TRBV7-9 and TRBJ1-2; D remains ambiguous. V was shortened by 5 bases and J by 2 bases, with 3 bases between the two germline ends. The germline CDR1 and CDR2 sequences are SEHNR and FQNEAQ (reference sequence). The CDR3 covers 11 residues. The CDR3 reads CASSINYGYTF. DNA for the CDR3: TGTGCCAGCAGCATCAACTATGGCTACACCTTC.

The rearrangement links TRBV5-1 to TRBJ1-1, with TRBD1 as a possible D gene (5 bases). This CDR3 is 15 amino acids long. Trimming cost V 1 base and J 3 bases, with 13 bases left between them. From germline, CDR1 is SGHRS and CDR2 YFSETQ. CDR3 residues: CASSLSAGSDTEAFF. The CDR3 region has the DNA TGCGCCAGCAGCTTGTCTGCAGGGTCGGACACTGAAGCTTTCTTT.

This clone appeared many times. The rearrangement uses TRBV15 and TRBJ1-1; possible D gene TRBD1, 6 bases. Germline V CDR1 and CDR2: LNHNV, YYDKDF (reference sequence). This CDR3 region has 15 residues. Trimming took 3 bases from V and 4 from J, leaving 15 bases between them. As DNA, the CDR3 is TGTGCCACCAGCAGTAACAGGGTTCCGAGCACTGAAGCTTTCTTT. This sequence encodes CATSSNRVPSTEAFF.

This clone was picked up many times. This sequence joins TRBV9 and TRBJ2-3; D is ambiguous. The germline gives CDR1 SGDLS, CDR2 YYNGEE. CDR3 size: 16 residues. Trimming shortened V by 4 bases and J by 2 bases, and 17 bases separated the two germline ends. CDR3 nucleotide sequence: TGTGCCAGCAGCTCTCAGACTCCCCCCAACACAGATACGCAGTATTTT. It encodes CASSSQTPPNTDTQYF.

This clone was seen more than once but under ten times. A single base separates this from a much larger clone, so it may be a read error. J is TRBJ1-1 and V is TRBV7-7, with D possibly being TRBD1 (5 bases). Germline loops: CDR1 SSHAT, CDR2 FNYEAQ (reference sequence). The CDR3 totals 13 residues. CDR3 nucleotide sequence: TGTGCTAGCAGCTTAGGGGCGAACACTGCAGCTTTCTTT. It yields the protein CASSLGANTAAFF.

This clone is medium-sized in the sample. This chain joins TRBV28 and TRBJ1-1; 8 nucleotides match TRBD1. The CDR3 spans 15 residues. The J segment lost 2 bases and the V segment lost 3 bases, leaving 5 bases of the junction unmatched. In germline, CDR1 is MDHEN, CDR2 SYDVKM. This CDR3 reads CASSLTGQGNTEAFF. The DNA for the CDR3 is TGTGCCAGCAGTTTGACCGGACAGGGAAACACTGAAGCTTTCTTT.

This clone was observed many times. This sequence joins TRBV7-8 and TRBJ2-7; the D call may be TRBD1 or TRBD2 (6 bases each). CDR1 SGHVS and CDR2 FQNEAQ come from the germline V gene. Trimming pared 1 base from V and 5 bases from J, leaving 12 bases between. This CDR3 contains 14 residues. This CDR3 reads CASSLGPGEDEQYF. CDR3 nucleotide sequence: TGTGCCAGCAGCTTAGGCCCAGGGGAGGACGAGCAGTACTTC.

This clone is medium-sized by share. J is TRBJ2-5 and V is TRBV6-5, with D perhaps assigned TRBD1 or TRBD2 (6 bases each). This CDR3 region has 15 residues. Germline V gene data show CDR1 as MNHEY and CDR2 as SVGAGI. Trimming removed 3 bases from V and 5 bases from J, with 16 bases in between. The CDR3 DNA reads TGTGCCAGCAGTTATGCTCCGGGGGCCAAGGAGACCCAGTACTTC. Amino acid sequence: CASSYAPGAKETQYF.

This clone was observed at least ten times. This sequence joins TRBV5-4 and TRBJ1-6; D remains ambiguous. The CDR3 sequence is 12 residues long. Germline assignment: CDR1 SGHNT and CDR2 YYREEE (reference sequence). Trimming took 7 bases from V and 7 from J, leaving 9 bases between them. The CDR3 sequence: CASGSRNSPLHF. Here the CDR3 DNA reads TGTGCCAGCGGGAGCCGGAATTCACCCCTCCACTTT.

This clone occurred many times. The V call is TRBV3-1, the J call TRBJ1-4; D gene uncertain. The CDR3 spans 17 residues. With 1 base removed from V and 0 bases from J, the gap between germline ends came to 12 bases. Germline V gives CDR1 LGHDT, CDR2 YNNKEL (reference sequence). The CDR3 sequence: CASSQGAYLATNEKLFF. The CDR3 DNA sequence: TGTGCCAGCAGCCAAGGAGCTTACCTTGCAACTAATGAAAAACTGTTTTTT.

This clone was detected many times. The CDR3 DNA reads TGTGCCAGCAGTTCATCCGCCGGCAGGGGGGCCAAGGCTACCTCCTACGAGCAGTACTTC. Translated: CASSSSAGRGAKATSYEQYF. The chain joins TRBV28 to TRBJ2-7; possibly TRBD1 for D (7 bases). The length of the CDR3 is 20 residues. The V end was cut by 4 bases, the J end by 0 bases, with 28 bases between. Per the germline V gene, CDR1 is MDHEN and CDR2 is SYDVKM.

This clone was seen many times. The chain combines TRBV27 with TRBJ2-5; D may be TRBD1 or TRBD2 (6 bases each). This CDR3 is built from 14 residues. Germline V lookup: CDR1 MNHEY, CDR2 SMNVEV (reference sequence). V dropped 4 bases and J dropped 4 bases, with 13 bases sitting between them. The CDR3 DNA reads as TGTGCCAGCAGTTCCCTTGGGGGGCGAGAGACCCAGTACTTC. It encodes CASSSLGGRETQYF.

This clone was found many times. The V gene is TRBV5-4, the J gene TRBJ2-3, with 8 bases identical to TRBD1. Germline-derived CDR1 and CDR2 are SGHNT and YYREEE (reference sequence). The CDR3 length is 14 residues. The ends lost 6 bases at V and 4 bases at J; junction bases unmatched: 7. The DNA of the CDR3 is TGTGCCAGCACCGACAGGGGAAGGGCAGATACGCAGTATTTT. Protein: CASTDRGRADTQYF. The variable domain in full, with the rest retrieved from reference TRBV5-4 and TRBJ2-3, is ETGVTQSPTHLIKTRGQQVTLRCSSQSGHNTVSWYQQALGQGPQFIFQYYREEENGRGNFPPRFSGLQFPNYSSELNVNALELDDSALYLCASTDRGRADTQYFGPGTRLTVL.

This clone occurred many times. The V gene is TRBV20-1, the J gene TRBJ1-6; D is undetermined. The V gene lost 0 bases and the J gene lost 8 bases, with 8 bases spanning the gap. The CDR3 spans 13 residues. Germline lookup yields CDR1 DFQATT and CDR2 SNEGSKA (reference sequence). The CDR3 spells CSARDPVHSPLHF. Here the CDR3 DNA reads TGCAGTGCTAGAGATCCAGTCCATTCACCCCTCCACTTT.

This clone came up many times. The V gene is TRBV11-1, the J gene TRBJ1-4; 9 bases align to TRBD1. This CDR3 comprises 18 residues. Germline V gene sequence: CDR1 SGHAT, CDR2 FQDESV (reference sequence). The J segment lost 0 bases and the V segment lost 4 bases, leaving 9 bases of the junction unmatched. The CDR3 DNA is TGTGCCAGCAGCTCACCGGGACAGGGAAAGGCAACTAATGAAAAACTGTTTTTT. Translated, it gives CASSSPGQGKATNEKLFF.

In its sample, this clone was seen many times. The rearrangement links TRBV9 to TRBJ2-5; tentatively, D is TRBD2 (7 bases). The CDR3 is 13 residues long. The V gene lost 2 bases and the J gene lost 5 bases, with 10 bases spanning the gap. Germline lookup yields CDR1 SGDLS and CDR2 YYNGEE. Written as DNA, the CDR3 is TGTGCCAGCAGCGTTAGGGGGGGGGAGACCCAGTACTTC. Translated: CASSVRGGETQYF.

Concerning this clone: The germline gene is not matched at one end of the junction; a read error may be the cause. The V gene is TRBV7-3, the J gene TRBJ2-3, with 9 bases identical to TRBD2. The CDR3 is 15 residues long. CDR1 and CDR2 from the germline V gene are SGHTA and FQGTGA. This CDR3 is CASSQSGTSTDTQYF. The DNA for the CDR3 is TGTGCCAGCAGCCAATCGGGGACTAGCACGGATACGCAGTATTTT.

This clone was observed many times. This rearrangement joins TRBV5-6 to TRBJ1-1, with 11 bases matching TRBD1. The CDR3 is 15 amino acids. The germline V gene has CDR1 SGHDT and CDR2 YYEEEE. Unmatched junction bases numbered 6, after V lost 4 bases and J lost 4 bases. The CDR3 DNA follows: TGTGCCAGCAGCCCAGGACAGGGGGCGATCACTGAAGCTTTCTTT. Translated, it gives CASSPGQGAITEAFF.

J is TRBJ2-3 and V is TRBV7-2; D not certain. The CDR3 runs to 14 residues. The ends were cut back, 1 base at V and 0 bases at J, with 5 bases in the middle. Germline CDR1 and CDR2: SGHTA and FQGNSA. The CDR3 DNA reads as TGTGCCAGCAGCTTAGTCGCAAGCACAGATACGCAGTATTTT. Translating gives CASSLVASTDTQYF.

This clone was counted ten times or more. The rearrangement joins TRBV14 to TRBJ1-6; possibly TRBD1 for D (6 bases). With 2 bases removed from V and 9 bases from J, the gap between germline ends came to 11 bases. The CDR3 runs 14 residues. Germline values: CDR1 SGHDN, CDR2 FVKESK. The CDR3 region is CASSQLRGGSPLHF. Here the CDR3 DNA reads TGTGCCAGCAGCCAACTACGAGGGGGTTCACCCCTCCACTTT.

This clone was counted ten times or more. One end of the junction fails to match germline, which may point to a read error. This chain joins TRBV5-8 and TRBJ2-1; D may be TRBD2 (6 bases). CDR1 and CDR2 from the germline V gene are SGHTS and YDEGEE. The CDR3 is 15 amino acids. As DNA, the CDR3 is TGTGCCAGCAGATTGGGGGTAGCGGCCGACAATGAGCAGTTCTTC. It specifies CASRLGVAADNEQFF.